This is a list of T cell receptor beta chains from one sample in a study of T-cell memory formation after mild COVID-19. MiXCR, applied by TCRdb to the 5' RACE reads, yields one record per CDR3 protein. In the table there are approximately 150,000 distinct CDR3 sequences, about 14% of which are singletons. Specimen: PBMCs or a T cell subset sorted from them (not recorded which). Every receptor here comes from an adult woman who had mild COVID-19 (a few samples of this study predate the infection). Cell type and time point are not known. Each CDR3 is given with its conserved first and last residue. The order of the fields is V gene, CDR3 length, clone size, J gene, D gene, CDR3 protein, CDR3 DNA. D genes are given only for firm matches. Clone size, where shown, is once, few, many, or a class for clones that have expanded.

v_gene: TRBV6-6
len: 12
abundance: few
j_gene: TRBJ1-1
d_gene: NA
CDR3aa: CASSYEHTEAFF
CDR3nt: TGTGCCAGCAGTTACGAGCACACTGAAGCTTTCTTT

v_gene: TRBV5-1
len: 14
abundance: many
j_gene: TRBJ2-7
d_gene: NA
CDR3aa: CASSSLQPLGEQYF
CDR3nt: TGCGCCAGCAGCAGTCTACAGCCCCTAGGCGAGCAGTACTTC

v_gene: TRBV10-3
len: 14
abundance: few
j_gene: TRBJ1-5
d_gene: NA
CDR3aa: CAISEGGRNQPQHF
CDR3nt: TGTGCCATCAGTGAGGGAGGAAGAAATCAGCCCCAGCATTTT

v_gene: TRBV29-1
len: 13
abundance: NA
j_gene: TRBJ1-2
d_gene: NA
CDR3aa: CSVWDGANYGYTF
CDR3nt: TGCAGCGTCTGGGACGGAGCTAACTATGGCTACACCTTC

v_gene: TRBV3-1
len: 12
abundance: NA
j_gene: TRBJ2-7
d_gene: NA
CDR3aa: CASSQVGLEQYF
CDR3nt: TGTGCCAGCAGCCAAGTAGGTCTCGAGCAGTACTTC

v_gene: TRBV4-1
len: 15
abundance: few
j_gene: TRBJ2-6
d_gene: NA
CDR3aa: CASSQGRAGANVLTF
CDR3nt: TGCGCCAGCAGCCAAGGCAGGGCAGGGGCCAACGTCCTGACTTTC

v_gene: TRBV12-3/TRBV12-4
len: 14
abundance: few
j_gene: TRBJ2-7
d_gene: NA
CDR3aa: CASSLGSLGYEQYF
CDR3nt: TGTGCCAGCAGCCTCGGGAGTCTAGGCTACGAGCAGTACTTC

v_gene: TRBV7-9
len: 11
abundance: NA
j_gene: TRBJ2-1
d_gene: NA
CDR3aa: CASSVTSEQFF
CDR3nt: TGTGCCAGCAGCGTGACCAGTGAGCAGTTCTTC

v_gene: TRBV6-6
len: 14
abundance: NA
j_gene: TRBJ1-1
d_gene: TRBD1
CDR3aa: CASTRRDRGTEAFF
CDR3nt: TGTGCCAGCACCCGGCGGGACAGGGGGACTGAAGCTTTCTTT

v_gene: TRBV21-1
len: 18
abundance: NA
j_gene: TRBJ2-7
d_gene: NA
CDR3aa: CASSKLESSGGPHYEQYF
CDR3nt: TGTGCCAGCAGCAAATTAGAGTCTAGCGGGGGACCTCACTACGAGCAGTACTTC

v_gene: TRBV9
len: 17
abundance: NA
j_gene: TRBJ2-2
d_gene: TRBD2
CDR3aa: CASSVSRLAGGTGELFF
CDR3nt: TGTGCCAGCAGCGTCTCCCGACTAGCGGGGGGCACCGGGGAGCTGTTTTTT

v_gene: TRBV20-1
len: 12
abundance: NA
j_gene: TRBJ2-7
d_gene: NA
CDR3aa: CSATGNDYEQYF
CDR3nt: TGCAGTGCTACAGGCAACGATTACGAGCAGTACTTC

v_gene: TRBV7-3
len: 11
abundance: few
j_gene: TRBJ2-1
d_gene: TRBD1
CDR3aa: CASSRDREMFF
CDR3nt: TGTGCCAGCAGCCGTGACAGGGAGATGTTCTTC

v_gene: TRBV11-2
len: 15
abundance: NA
j_gene: TRBJ2-7
d_gene: TRBD1
CDR3aa: CASSLLGQGVGEQYF
CDR3nt: TGTGCCAGCAGCTTACTCGGACAGGGTGTGGGCGAGCAGTACTTC